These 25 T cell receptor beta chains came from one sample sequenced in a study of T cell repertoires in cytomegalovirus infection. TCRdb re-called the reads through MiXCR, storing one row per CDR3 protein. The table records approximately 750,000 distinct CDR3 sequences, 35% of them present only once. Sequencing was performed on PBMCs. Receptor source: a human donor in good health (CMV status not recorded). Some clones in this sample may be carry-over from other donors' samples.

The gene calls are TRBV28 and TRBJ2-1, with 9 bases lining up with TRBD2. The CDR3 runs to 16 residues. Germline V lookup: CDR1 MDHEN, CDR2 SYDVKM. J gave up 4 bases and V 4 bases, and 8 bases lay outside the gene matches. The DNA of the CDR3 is TGTGCCAGCAGTTCAGTACCTAGCGGGAAATACAATGAGCAGTTCTTC. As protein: CASSSVPSGKYNEQFF. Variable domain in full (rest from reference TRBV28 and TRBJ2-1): DVKVTQSSRYLVKRTGEKVFLECVQDMDHENMFWYRQDPGLGLRLIYFSYDVKMKEKGDIPEGYSVSREKKERFSLILESASTNQTSMYLCASSSVPSGKYNEQFFGPGTRLTVL.

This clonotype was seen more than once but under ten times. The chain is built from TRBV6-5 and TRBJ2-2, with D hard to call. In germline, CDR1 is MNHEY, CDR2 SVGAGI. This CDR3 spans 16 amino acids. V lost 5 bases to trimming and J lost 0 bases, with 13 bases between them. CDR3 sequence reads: CASSPGTPSNTGELFF. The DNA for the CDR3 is TGTGCCAGCAGTCCAGGTACCCCGTCGAACACCGGGGAGCTGTTTTTT.

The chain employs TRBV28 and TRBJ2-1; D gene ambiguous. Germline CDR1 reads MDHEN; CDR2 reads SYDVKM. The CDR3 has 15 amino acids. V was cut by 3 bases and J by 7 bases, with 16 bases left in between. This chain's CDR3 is CASSFRALLWNEQFF. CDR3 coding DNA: TGTGCCAGCAGTTTTCGCGCCTTACTCTGGAATGAGCAGTTCTTC.

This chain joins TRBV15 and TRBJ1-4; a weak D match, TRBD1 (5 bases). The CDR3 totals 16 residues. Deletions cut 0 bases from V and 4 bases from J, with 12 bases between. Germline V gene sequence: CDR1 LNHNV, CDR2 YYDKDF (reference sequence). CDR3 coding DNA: TGTGCCACCAGCAGAGATCTTGAGAGGGGTAATGAAAAACTGTTTTTT. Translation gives CATSRDLERGNEKLFF.

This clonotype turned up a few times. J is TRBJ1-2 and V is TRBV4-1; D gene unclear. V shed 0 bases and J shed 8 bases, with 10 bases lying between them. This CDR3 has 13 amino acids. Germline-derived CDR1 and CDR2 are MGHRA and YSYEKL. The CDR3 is CASSQDPREGYTF. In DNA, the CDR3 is TGCGCCAGCAGCCAAGACCCACGGGAGGGCTACACCTTC.

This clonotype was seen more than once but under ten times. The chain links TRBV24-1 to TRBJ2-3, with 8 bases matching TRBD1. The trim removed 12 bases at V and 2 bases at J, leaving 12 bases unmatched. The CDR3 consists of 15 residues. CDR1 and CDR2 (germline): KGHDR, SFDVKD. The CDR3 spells CASEKAGGNTDTQYF. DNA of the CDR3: TGTGCCTCGGAAAAGGCAGGGGGCAACACAGATACGCAGTATTTT.

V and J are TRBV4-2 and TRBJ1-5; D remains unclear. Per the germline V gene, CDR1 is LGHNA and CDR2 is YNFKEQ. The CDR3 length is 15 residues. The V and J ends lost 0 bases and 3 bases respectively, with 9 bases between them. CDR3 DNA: TGTGCCAGCAGCCAAGAATTCGACTACAATCAGCCCCAGCATTTT. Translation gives CASSQEFDYNQPQHF.

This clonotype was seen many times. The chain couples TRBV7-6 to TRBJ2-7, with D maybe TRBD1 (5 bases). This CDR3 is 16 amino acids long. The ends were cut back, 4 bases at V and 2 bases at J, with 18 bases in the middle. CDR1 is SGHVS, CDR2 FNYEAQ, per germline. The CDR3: CASSSASTDQAYEQYF. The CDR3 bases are TGTGCCAGCAGCTCAGCCTCGACAGACCAAGCCTACGAGCAGTACTTC. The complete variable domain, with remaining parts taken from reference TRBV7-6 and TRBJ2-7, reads GAGVSQSPRYKVTKRGQDVALRCDPISGHVSLYWYRQALGQGPEFLTYFNYEAQQDKSGLPNDRFSAERPEGSISTLTIQRTEQRDSAMYRCASSSASTDQAYEQYFGPGTRLTVT.

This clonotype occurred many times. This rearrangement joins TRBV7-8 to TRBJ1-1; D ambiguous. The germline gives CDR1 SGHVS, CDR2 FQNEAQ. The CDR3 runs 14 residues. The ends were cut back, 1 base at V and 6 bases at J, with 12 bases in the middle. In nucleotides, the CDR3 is TGTGCCAGCAGCTTAGGAGGATCGACACCTGAAGCTTTCTTT. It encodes CASSLGGSTPEAFF.

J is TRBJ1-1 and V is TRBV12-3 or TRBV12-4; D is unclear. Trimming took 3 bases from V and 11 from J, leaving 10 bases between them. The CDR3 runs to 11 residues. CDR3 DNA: TGTGCCAGCAGTTTCGGGTTAGGTGCTTTCTTT. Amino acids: CASSFGLGAFF.

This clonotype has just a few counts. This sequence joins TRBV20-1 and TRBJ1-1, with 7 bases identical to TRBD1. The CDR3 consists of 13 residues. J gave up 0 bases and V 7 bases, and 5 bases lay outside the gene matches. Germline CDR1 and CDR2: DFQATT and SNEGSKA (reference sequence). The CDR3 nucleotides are TGCAGTGGGGGGGGACAGTTGAACACTGAAGCTTTCTTT. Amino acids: CSGGGQLNTEAFF.

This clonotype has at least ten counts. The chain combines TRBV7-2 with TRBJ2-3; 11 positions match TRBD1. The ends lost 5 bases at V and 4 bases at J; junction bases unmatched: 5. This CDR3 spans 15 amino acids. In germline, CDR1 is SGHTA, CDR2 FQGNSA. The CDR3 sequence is CASSLDRGLADTQYF. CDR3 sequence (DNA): TGTGCCAGCAGCCTGGACAGGGGGCTCGCAGATACGCAGTATTTT.

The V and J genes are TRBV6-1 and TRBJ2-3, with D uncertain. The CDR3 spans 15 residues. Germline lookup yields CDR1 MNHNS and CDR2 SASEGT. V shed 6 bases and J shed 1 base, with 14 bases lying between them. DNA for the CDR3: TGTGCCAGCAGATCTTACTATGAGGGCACAGATACGCAGTATTTT. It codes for CASRSYYEGTDTQYF.

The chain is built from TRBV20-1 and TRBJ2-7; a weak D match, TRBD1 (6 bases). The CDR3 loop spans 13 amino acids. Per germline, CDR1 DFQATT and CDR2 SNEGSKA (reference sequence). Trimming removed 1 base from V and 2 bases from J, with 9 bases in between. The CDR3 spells CSARGTGPYEQYF. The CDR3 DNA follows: TGCAGTGCTAGAGGCACAGGGCCCTACGAGCAGTACTTC.

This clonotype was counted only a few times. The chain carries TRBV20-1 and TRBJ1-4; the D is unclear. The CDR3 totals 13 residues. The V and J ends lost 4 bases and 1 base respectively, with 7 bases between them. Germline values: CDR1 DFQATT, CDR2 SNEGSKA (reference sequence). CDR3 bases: TGCAGTGCTATGAAAGGAACTAATGAAAAACTGTTTTTT. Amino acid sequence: CSAMKGTNEKLFF.

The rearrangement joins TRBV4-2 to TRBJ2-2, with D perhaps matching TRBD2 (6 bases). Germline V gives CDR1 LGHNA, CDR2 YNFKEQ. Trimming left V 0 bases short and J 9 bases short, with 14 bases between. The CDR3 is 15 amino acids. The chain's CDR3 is CASSQDLLGRWELFF. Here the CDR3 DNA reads TGTGCCAGCAGCCAAGATTTACTAGGGAGGTGGGAGCTGTTTTTT.

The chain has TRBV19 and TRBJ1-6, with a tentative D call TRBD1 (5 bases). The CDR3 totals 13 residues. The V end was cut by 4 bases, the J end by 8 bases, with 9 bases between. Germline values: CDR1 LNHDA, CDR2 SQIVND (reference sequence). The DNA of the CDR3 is TGTGCCAGTAGTACAGGGACCTATTCACCCCTCCACTTT. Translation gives CASSTGTYSPLHF.

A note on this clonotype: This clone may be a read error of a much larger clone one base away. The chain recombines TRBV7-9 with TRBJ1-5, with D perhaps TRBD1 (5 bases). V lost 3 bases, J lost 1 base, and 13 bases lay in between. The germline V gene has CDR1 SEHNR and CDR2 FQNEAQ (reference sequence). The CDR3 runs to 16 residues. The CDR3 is CASSFVGGGSNQPQHF. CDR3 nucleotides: TGTGCCAGCAGCTTCGTCGGGGGTGGGAGCAATCAGCCCCAGCATTTT.

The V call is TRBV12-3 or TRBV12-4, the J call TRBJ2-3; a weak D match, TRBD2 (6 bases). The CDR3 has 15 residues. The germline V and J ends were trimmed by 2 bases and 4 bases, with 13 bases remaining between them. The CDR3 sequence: CASSLNFAGPDTQYF. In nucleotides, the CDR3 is TGTGCCAGCAGTTTAAATTTCGCGGGGCCAGATACGCAGTATTTT.

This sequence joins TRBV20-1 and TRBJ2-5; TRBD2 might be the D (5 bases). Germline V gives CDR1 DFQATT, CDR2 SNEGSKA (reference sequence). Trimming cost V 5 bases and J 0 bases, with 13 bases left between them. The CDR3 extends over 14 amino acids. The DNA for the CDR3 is TGCAGTGCTCGGGGTGGCACCCACCAAGAGACCCAGTACTTC. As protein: CSARGGTHQETQYF.

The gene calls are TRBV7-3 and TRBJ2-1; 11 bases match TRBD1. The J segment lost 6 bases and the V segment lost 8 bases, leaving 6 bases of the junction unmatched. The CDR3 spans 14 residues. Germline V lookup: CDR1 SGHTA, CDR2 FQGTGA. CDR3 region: CASGTGTGGNEQFF. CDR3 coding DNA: TGTGCCAGCGGAACCGGGACAGGGGGCAATGAGCAGTTCTTC. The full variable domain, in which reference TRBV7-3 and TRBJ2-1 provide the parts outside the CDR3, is GAGVSQTPSNKVTEKGKYVELRCDPISGHTALYWYRQSLGQGPEFLIYFQGTGAADDSGLPNDRFFAVRPEGSVSTLKIQRTERGDSAVYLCASGTGTGGNEQFFGPGTRLTVL.

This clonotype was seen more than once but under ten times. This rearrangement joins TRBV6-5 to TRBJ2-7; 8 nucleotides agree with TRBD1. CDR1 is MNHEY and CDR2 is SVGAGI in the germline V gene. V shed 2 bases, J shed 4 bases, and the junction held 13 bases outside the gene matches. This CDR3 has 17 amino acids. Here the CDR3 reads CASSYGQGGSATYEQYF. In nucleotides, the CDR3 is TGTGCCAGCAGTTACGGACAGGGAGGTTCAGCTACGTACGAGCAGTACTTC.

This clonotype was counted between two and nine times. The CDR3 region is CASSKGGITYEQYF. The DNA for the CDR3 is TGTGCCAGCAGCAAAGGGGGGATTACCTACGAGCAGTACTTC. The rearrangement links TRBV28 to TRBJ2-7; either TRBD1 or TRBD2 may fit D (6 bases each). Trimming cost V 6 bases and J 2 bases, with 14 bases left between them. This CDR3 is built from 14 residues. Germline-derived CDR1 and CDR2 are MDHEN and SYDVKM. Complete variable domain (other parts from reference TRBV28 and TRBJ2-7): DVKVTQSSRYLVKRTGEKVFLECVQDMDHENMFWYRQDPGLGLRLIYFSYDVKMKEKGDIPEGYSVSREKKERFSLILESASTNQTSMYLCASSKGGITYEQYFGPGTRLTVT.

The CDR3 sequence is CAISESKRPRHTEAFF. Here the CDR3 DNA reads TGTGCCATCAGTGAGTCTAAGAGGCCCCGGCACACTGAAGCTTTCTTT. V is TRBV10-3 and J is TRBJ1-1; D is unresolved. Germline V gene sequence: CDR1 ENHRY, CDR2 SYGVKD. The ends were cut back, 0 bases at V and 3 bases at J, with 14 bases in the middle. The CDR3 consists of 16 residues.

The CDR3 nucleotides are TGCAGCGTTGAAGCGATGGGTGAAGCTTTCTTT. Translating gives CSVEAMGEAFF. The chain couples TRBV29-1 to TRBJ1-1; D gene unclear. CDR3 length: 11 amino acids. Germline V gene data show CDR1 as SQVTM and CDR2 as ANQGSEA. V lost 1 base, J lost 7 bases, and 7 bases lay in between.